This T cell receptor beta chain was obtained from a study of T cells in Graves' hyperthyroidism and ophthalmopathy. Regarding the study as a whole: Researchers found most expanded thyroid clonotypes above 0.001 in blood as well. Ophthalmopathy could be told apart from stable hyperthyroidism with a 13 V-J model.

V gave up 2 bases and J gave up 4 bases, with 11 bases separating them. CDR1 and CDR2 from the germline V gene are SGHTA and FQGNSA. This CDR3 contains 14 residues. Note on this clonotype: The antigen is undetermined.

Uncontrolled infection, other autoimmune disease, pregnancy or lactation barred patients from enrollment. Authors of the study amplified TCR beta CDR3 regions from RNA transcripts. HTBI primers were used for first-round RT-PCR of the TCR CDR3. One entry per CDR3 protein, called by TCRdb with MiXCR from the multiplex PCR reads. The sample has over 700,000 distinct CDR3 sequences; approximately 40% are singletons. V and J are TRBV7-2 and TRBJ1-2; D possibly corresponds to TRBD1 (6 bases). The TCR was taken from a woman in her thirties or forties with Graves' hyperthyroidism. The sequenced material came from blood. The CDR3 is CASSLQGKRYGYTF. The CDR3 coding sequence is TGTGCCAGCAGCTTACAGGGGAAGCGCTATGGCTACACCTTC.